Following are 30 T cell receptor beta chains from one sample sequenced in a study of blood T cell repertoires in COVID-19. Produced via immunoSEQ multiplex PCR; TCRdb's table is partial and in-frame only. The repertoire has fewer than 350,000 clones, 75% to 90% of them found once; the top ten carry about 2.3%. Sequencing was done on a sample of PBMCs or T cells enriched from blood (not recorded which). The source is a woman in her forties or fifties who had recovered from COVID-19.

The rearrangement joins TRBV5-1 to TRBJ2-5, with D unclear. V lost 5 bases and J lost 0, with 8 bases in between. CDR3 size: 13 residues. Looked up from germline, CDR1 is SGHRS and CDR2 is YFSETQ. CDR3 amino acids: CASRAGDQETQYF. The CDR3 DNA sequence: TGCGCCAGCAGGGCTGGAGACCAAGAGACCCAGTACTTC.

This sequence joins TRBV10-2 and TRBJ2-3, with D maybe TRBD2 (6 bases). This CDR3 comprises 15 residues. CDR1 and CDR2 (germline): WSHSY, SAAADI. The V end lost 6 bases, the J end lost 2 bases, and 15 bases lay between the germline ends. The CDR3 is CASRTIGGDTDTQYF. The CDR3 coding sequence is TGCGCCAGCAGGACTATCGGGGGTGACACAGATACGCAGTATTTT.

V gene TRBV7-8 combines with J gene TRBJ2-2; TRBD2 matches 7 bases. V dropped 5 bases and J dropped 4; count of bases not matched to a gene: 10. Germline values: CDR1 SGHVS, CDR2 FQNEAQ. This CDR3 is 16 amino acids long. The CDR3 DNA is TGTGCCAGCAGCCCTCGGGGAGGGACCTTCACCGGGGAGCTGTTTTTT. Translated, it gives CASSPRGGTFTGELFF.

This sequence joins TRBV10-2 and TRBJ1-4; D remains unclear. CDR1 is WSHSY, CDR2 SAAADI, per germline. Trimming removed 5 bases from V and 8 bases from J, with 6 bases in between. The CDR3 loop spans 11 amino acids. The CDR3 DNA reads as TGCGCCAGCAGTTATAGCGAAAAACTGTTTTTT. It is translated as CASSYSEKLFF.

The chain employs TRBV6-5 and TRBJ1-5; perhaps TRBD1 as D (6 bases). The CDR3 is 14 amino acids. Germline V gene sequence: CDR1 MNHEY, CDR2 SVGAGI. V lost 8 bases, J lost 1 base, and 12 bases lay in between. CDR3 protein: CASQDSTSNQPQHF. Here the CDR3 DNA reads TGTGCCAGCCAGGACAGCACAAGCAATCAGCCCCAGCATTTT.

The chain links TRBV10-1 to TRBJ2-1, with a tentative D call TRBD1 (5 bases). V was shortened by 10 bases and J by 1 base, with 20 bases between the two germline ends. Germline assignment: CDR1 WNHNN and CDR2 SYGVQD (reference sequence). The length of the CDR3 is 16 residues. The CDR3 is CATSTVGEPSYNEQFF. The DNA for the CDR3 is TGCGCCACCTCGACAGTAGGGGAACCATCCTACAATGAGCAGTTCTTC.

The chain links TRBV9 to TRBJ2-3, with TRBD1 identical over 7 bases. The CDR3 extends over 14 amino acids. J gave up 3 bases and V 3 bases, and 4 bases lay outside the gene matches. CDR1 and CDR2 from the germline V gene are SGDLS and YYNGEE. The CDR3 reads CASSAQGETDTQYF. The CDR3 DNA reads TGTGCCAGCAGCGCCCAGGGGGAAACAGATACGCAGTATTTT.

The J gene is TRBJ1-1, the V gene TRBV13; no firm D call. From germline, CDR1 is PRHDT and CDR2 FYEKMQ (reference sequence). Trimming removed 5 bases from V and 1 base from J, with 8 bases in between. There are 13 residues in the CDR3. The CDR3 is CASSRDKNTEAFF. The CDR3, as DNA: TGTGCCAGCAGCCGAGACAAGAACACTGAAGCTTTCTTT.

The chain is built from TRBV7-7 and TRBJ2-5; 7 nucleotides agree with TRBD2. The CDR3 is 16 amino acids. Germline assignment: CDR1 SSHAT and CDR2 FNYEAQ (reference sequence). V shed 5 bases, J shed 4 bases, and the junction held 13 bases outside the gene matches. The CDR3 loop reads CASSRGAAGRGETQYF. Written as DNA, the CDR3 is TGTGCCAGCAGCCGGGGAGCAGCGGGGAGGGGAGAGACCCAGTACTTC.

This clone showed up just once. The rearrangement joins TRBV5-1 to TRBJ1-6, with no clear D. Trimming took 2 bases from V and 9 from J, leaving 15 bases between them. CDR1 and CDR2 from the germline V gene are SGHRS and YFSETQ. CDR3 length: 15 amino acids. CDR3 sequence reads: CASSLAGEGSSPLHF. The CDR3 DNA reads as TGCGCCAGCAGCTTAGCCGGTGAGGGTAGTTCACCCCTCCACTTT.

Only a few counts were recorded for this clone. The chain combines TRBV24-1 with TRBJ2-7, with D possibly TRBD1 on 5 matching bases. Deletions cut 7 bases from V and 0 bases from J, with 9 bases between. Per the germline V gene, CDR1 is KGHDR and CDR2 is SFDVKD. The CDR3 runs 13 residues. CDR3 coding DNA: TGTGCCACCAGCAGGGCGAGCTCCTACGAGCAGTACTTC. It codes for CATSRASSYEQYF.

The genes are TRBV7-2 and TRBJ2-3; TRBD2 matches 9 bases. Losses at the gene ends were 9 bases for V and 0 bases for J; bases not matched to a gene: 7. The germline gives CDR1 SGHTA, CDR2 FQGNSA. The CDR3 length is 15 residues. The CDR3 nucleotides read TGTGCCAGTCTAAATAGCGGGAGTAGCACAGATACGCAGTATTTT. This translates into CASLNSGSSTDTQYF.

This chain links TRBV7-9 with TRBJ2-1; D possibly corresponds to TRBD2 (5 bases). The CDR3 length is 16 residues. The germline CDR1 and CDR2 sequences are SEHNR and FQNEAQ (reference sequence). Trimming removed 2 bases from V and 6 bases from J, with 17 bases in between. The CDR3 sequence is CASSLLLLGSGNEQFF. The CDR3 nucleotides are TGTGCCAGCAGCTTATTATTACTAGGGTCTGGCAATGAGCAGTTCTTC.

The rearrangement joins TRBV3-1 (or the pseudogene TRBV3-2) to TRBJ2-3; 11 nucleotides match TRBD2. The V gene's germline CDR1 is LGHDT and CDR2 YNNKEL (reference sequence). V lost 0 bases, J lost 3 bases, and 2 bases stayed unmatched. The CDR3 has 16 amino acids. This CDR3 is CASSQDRLAGTDTQYF. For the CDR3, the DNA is TGTGCCAGCAGCCAAGATCGACTAGCGGGAACAGATACGCAGTATTTT.

The CDR3 spells CASGNGTSFGQFF. The CDR3 region has the DNA TGTGCTAGTGGTAACGGGACTAGCTTTGGGCAGTTCTTC. The chain joins TRBV12-5 to TRBJ2-1, with 9 bases aligning to TRBD2. CDR3 length: 13 residues. V lost 5 bases to trimming and J lost 12 bases; unmatched junction nucleotides: 8. Germline assignment: CDR1 LGHNT and CDR2 FRNRAP.

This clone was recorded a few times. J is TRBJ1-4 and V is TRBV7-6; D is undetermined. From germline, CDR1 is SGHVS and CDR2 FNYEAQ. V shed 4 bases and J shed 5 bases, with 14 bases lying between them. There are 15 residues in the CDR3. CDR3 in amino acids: CASSSGRAGNEKLFF. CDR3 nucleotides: TGTGCCAGCAGCTCCGGCCGGGCGGGCAATGAAAAACTGTTTTTT.

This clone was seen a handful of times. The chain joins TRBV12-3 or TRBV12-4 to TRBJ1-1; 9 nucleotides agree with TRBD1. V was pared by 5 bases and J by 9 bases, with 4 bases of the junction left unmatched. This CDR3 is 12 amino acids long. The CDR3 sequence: CASSTYRGQAFF. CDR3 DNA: TGTGCCAGCAGTACATACAGGGGGCAAGCTTTCTTT.

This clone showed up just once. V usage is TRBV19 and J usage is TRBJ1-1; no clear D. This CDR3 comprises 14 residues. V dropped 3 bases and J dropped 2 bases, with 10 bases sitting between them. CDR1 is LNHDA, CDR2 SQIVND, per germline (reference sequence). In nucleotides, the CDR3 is TGTGCCAGTAGTATCGGACTGGAAAACACTGAAGCTTTCTTT. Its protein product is CASSIGLENTEAFF.

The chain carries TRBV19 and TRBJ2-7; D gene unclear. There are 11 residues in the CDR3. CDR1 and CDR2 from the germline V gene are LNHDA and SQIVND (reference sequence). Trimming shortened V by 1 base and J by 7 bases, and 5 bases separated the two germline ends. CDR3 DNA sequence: TGTGCCAGTAGTATAGCGGGTGAGCAGTACTTC. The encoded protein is CASSIAGEQYF.

The CDR3, as DNA: TGTGCTAGTGGTTTGGTACGAGGGGAGCAGTTCTTC. Its protein product is CASGLVRGEQFF. This chain links TRBV12-5 with TRBJ2-1; D is possibly TRBD2 (5 bases). This CDR3 is built from 12 residues. Germline CDR1 LGHNT, CDR2 FRNRAP. V was clipped by 0 bases and J by 10 bases, with 7 bases between them.

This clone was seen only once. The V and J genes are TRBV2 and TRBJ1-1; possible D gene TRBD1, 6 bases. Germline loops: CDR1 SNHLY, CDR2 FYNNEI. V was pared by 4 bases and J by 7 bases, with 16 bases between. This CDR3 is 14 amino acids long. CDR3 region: CASSGLTGSSEAFF. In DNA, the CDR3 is TGTGCCAGCAGTGGATTAACAGGGTCGAGTGAAGCTTTCTTT.

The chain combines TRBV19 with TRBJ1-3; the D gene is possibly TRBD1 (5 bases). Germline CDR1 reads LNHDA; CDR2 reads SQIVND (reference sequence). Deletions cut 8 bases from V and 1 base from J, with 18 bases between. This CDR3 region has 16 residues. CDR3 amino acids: CASRKQAGPSGNTIYF. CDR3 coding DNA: TGTGCCAGTCGAAAGCAGGCGGGGCCTTCTGGAAACACCATATATTTT.

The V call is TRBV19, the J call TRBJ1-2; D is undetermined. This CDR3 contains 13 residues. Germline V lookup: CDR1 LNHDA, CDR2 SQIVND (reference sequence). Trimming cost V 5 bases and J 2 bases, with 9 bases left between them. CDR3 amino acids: CASSFPMNYGYTF. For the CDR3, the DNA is TGTGCCAGTAGTTTTCCAATGAACTATGGCTACACCTTC.

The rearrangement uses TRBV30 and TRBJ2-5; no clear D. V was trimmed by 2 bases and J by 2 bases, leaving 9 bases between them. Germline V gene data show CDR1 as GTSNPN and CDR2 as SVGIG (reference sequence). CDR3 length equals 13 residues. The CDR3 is CAWSLGLQETQYF. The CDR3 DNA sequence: TGTGCCTGGAGTTTGGGCCTACAAGAGACCCAGTACTTC.

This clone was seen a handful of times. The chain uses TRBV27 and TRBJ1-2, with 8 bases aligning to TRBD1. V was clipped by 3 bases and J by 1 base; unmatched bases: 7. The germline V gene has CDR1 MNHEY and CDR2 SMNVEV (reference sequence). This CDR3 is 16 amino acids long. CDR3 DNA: TGTGCCAGCAGTTTCCCCGACAGGGGCGATAACTATGGCTACACCTTC. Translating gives CASSFPDRGDNYGYTF.

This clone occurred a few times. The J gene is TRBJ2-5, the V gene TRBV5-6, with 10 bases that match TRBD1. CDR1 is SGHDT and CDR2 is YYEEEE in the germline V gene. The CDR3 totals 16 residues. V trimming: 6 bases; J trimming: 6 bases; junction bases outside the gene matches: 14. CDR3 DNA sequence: TGTGCCAGCACTTTCTTGACGACAGGGGGCGGTCAGACCCAGTACTTC. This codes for CASTFLTTGGGQTQYF.

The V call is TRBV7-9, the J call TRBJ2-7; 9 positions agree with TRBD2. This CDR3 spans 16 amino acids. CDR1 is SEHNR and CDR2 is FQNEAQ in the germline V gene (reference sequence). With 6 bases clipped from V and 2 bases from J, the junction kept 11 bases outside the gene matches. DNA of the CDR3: TGTGCCAGCAGACGATCGGACGTAGCGGGAGCCTACGAGCAGTACTTC. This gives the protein CASRRSDVAGAYEQYF.

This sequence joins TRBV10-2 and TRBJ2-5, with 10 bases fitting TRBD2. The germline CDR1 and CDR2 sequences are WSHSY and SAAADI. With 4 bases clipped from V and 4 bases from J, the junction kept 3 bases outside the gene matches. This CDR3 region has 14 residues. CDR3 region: CASSGTSGLETQYF. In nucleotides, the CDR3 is TGCGCCAGCAGTGGGACTAGCGGATTAGAGACCCAGTACTTC.

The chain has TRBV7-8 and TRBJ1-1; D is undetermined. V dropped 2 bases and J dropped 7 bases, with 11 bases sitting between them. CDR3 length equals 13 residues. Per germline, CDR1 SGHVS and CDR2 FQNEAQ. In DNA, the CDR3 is TGTGCCAGCAGCTTACGTGGTGGCCTTGAAGCTTTCTTT. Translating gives CASSLRGGLEAFF.

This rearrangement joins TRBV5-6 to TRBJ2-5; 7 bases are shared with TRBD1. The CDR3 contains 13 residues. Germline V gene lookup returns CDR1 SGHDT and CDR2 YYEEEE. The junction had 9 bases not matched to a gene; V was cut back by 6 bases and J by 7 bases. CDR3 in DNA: TGTGCCAGCACCCTACAGGGGATAGGGACCCAGTACTTC. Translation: CASTLQGIGTQYF. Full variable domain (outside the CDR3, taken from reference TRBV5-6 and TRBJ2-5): DAGVTQSPTHLIKTRGQQVTLRCSPKSGHDTVSWYQQALGQGPQFIFQYYEEEERQRGNFPDRFSGHQFPNYSSELNVNALLLGDSALYLCASTLQGIGTQYFGPGTRLLVL.